This T cell receptor beta chain was retrieved from a study of T cell responses to AZD1222 COVID-19 vaccine. Broader study findings: Clonal diversity may have been underestimated, and the donors were mostly white British, with more females than males.

Using immunoSEQ multiplex PCR, the repertoire was profiled, and TCRdb retains in-frame clones only, with some absent. The table records about 190,000 clones, 90% to 95% of them present only once. About this clone itself: Its antigen is unidentified.

The origin of this receptor is an adult in good health. The material sequenced was peripheral blood, taken on day 0 of AZD1222 vaccination.

The chain's CDR3 is CAGATGGNQPQHF. The DNA of the CDR3 is TGTGCAGGGGCTACGGGGGGCAATCAGCCCCAGCATTTT. The J gene is TRBJ1-5, the V gene TRBV28; perhaps TRBD1 as D (5 bases). The CDR3 length is 13 residues. Germline CDR1 and CDR2: MDHEN and SYDVKM.